A single sample is the source of the 11 T cell receptor beta chains below, sequenced in a study of T cells in Graves' hyperthyroidism and ophthalmopathy (dated by TCRdb to about 2019). The library was prepared using multiplex PCR. Instrument on record: Illumina HiSeq 2000. The TCR beta CDR3 regions were amplified from the RNA transcripts. For the first round of RT-PCR on the TCR CDR3, the HTBI primer set was used together with the Qiagen OneStep RT-PCR kit. TCRdb reworked the public reads: Q25 trimming with fastp, MiXCR clone assembly, productive beta chains retained. Records with the same CDR3 protein are collapsed into one entry carrying the most frequent genes and DNA. Recorded for this sample are approximately 490,000 distinct CDR3 sequences; about 22% of them occurred a single time. 49% of the sample goes to the ten largest clones. What was sequenced was blood. These receptors were collected from a woman in her 70s with Graves' ophthalmopathy.

This chain links TRBV25-1 with TRBJ2-2; D not resolved. The germline V and J ends were trimmed by 3 bases and 2 bases, with 22 bases remaining between them. The germline V gene encodes CDR1 MGHDK and CDR2 SYGVNS. The CDR3 contains 19 residues. In DNA, the CDR3 is TGTGCCAGCAGTGAGGAGTTTACCCGGCAAGTGACAAACACCGGGGAGCTGTTTTTT. As protein: CASSEEFTRQVTNTGELFF.

The V gene is TRBV25-1, the J gene TRBJ2-7; no reliable D call. V was pared by 5 bases and J by 9 bases, with 20 bases between. CDR3 length: 14 amino acids. Per the germline V gene, CDR1 is MGHDK and CDR2 is SYGVNS. The CDR3 sequence is CASSPLSTSLGQYF. CDR3 nucleotide sequence: TGTGCCAGCAGTCCCCTATCCACATCTTTGGGGCAGTACTTC.

This clonotype was counted at least ten times. The chain links TRBV11-2 to TRBJ1-2, with D unclear. V was shortened by 1 base and J by 8 bases, with 17 bases between the two germline ends. The CDR3 has 15 amino acids. CDR1 SGHAT and CDR2 FQNNGV come from the germline V gene. CDR3 residues: CASSLVSEGYSGYTF. Written as DNA, the CDR3 is TGTGCCAGCAGCTTAGTGTCGGAAGGGTATAGCGGCTACACCTTC.

This chain links TRBV29-1 with TRBJ1-1; D gene ambiguous. CDR1 and CDR2 (germline): SQVTM, ANQGSEA. V lost 6 bases to trimming and J lost 11 bases, with 16 bases between them. The CDR3 is 11 residues long. The CDR3 DNA sequence: TGCAGCGTGGAAAGTGGATTCCAGGCTTTCTTT. Translation: CSVESGFQAFF.

This clonotype was recorded at least ten times. The genes are TRBV3-1 and TRBJ1-1; the D is unclear. Germline V gene sequence: CDR1 LGHDT, CDR2 YNNKEL (reference sequence). The CDR3 contains 14 residues. The V end lost 4 bases, the J end lost 2 bases, and 11 bases lay between the germline ends. The CDR3 reads CASSRSGSNTEAFF. CDR3 coding DNA: TGTGCCAGCAGCCGTAGCGGATCCAACACTGAAGCTTTCTTT.

Concerning this clonotype itself: This is likely an artifact of a read error, given a far larger clone one base away. The chain couples TRBV5-6 to TRBJ2-7; 7 bases agree with TRBD2. The CDR3 is 13 amino acids. Germline CDR1 SGHDT, CDR2 YYEEEE. Germline trimming cut 3 bases from V and 1 base from J; bases unmatched to any gene: 1. This CDR3 is CASSWGGSYEQYF. DNA of the CDR3: TGTGCCAGCAGCTGGGGGGGGTCCTACGAGCAGTACTTC.

This clonotype appeared once. The genes are TRBV4-2 and TRBJ2-5; D perhaps matches TRBD1 (6 bases). V was clipped by 3 bases and J by 5 bases, with 13 bases between them. The CDR3 is made up of 14 amino acids. Germline-derived CDR1 and CDR2 are LGHNA and YNFKEQ. The DNA of the CDR3 is TGTGCCAGCAGCCAGTTGGGACAAGGGGAGACCCAGTACTTC. Translated, it gives CASSQLGQGETQYF.

This clonotype was seen more than once but under ten times. The rearrangement uses TRBV20-1 and TRBJ2-3; D unclear. The CDR3 has 14 amino acids. Trimming removed 0 bases from V and 0 bases from J, with 7 bases in between. Germline V gene sequence: CDR1 DFQATT, CDR2 SNEGSKA (reference sequence). DNA for the CDR3: TGCAGTGCTAGAGATCTAGGGAGCACAGATACGCAGTATTTT. Residues: CSARDLGSTDTQYF.

This clonotype was recorded at least ten times. V is TRBV27 and J is TRBJ2-1, with D perhaps matching TRBD1 (6 bases). The CDR3 is 15 residues long. V shed 5 bases and J shed 8 bases, with 19 bases lying between them. CDR1 is MNHEY and CDR2 is SMNVEV in the germline V gene (reference sequence). CDR3 sequence: CASSPRPAGAHEQFF. The DNA for the CDR3 is TGTGCCAGCAGTCCGCGACCTGCAGGGGCACATGAGCAGTTCTTC.

This clonotype occurred a few times. The chain links TRBV29-1 to TRBJ2-1; TRBD2 might be the D (5 bases). The CDR3 loop spans 12 amino acids. V was clipped by 4 bases and J by 9 bases, with 13 bases between them. CDR1 is SQVTM and CDR2 is ANQGSEA in the germline V gene. CDR3 bases: TGCAGCGTTGTGGTTCCTAGCTTTGAGCAGTTCTTC. Protein sequence: CSVVVPSFEQFF.

This clonotype has a handful of counts. The chain uses TRBV9 and TRBJ1-6, with D possibly being TRBD1 (6 bases). V gave up 6 bases and J gave up 9 bases, with 16 bases separating them. Germline assignment: CDR1 SGDLS and CDR2 YYNGEE. This CDR3 contains 14 residues. CDR3 loop: CASNLGQRGSPLHF. CDR3 DNA sequence: TGTGCCAGCAACCTCGGACAGAGGGGTTCACCCCTCCACTTT.